Listed here are 10 T cell receptor beta chains from one sample, sequenced in a study of blood T cell repertoires in COVID-19. The repertoire was sequenced with immunoSEQ multiplex PCR; TCRdb's copy has only in-frame clones and lacks some. The sample contains about 50,000 clones, approximately 87% of which appear only once. Sequenced material: peripheral blood. Receptors originate from a woman aged 60-75 years with acute or convalescent COVID-19.

The chain has TRBV5-6 and TRBJ2-3; TRBD2 agrees at 16 bases. Germline loops: CDR1 SGHDT, CDR2 YYEEEE. The junction had 2 bases not matched to a gene; V was cut back by 3 bases and J by 4 bases. There are 16 residues in the CDR3. The CDR3 region has the DNA TGTGCCAGCAGCTCGGGACTAGCGGGAGGGCCAGATACGCAGTATTTT. It yields the protein CASSSGLAGGPDTQYF.

The chain has TRBV5-1 and TRBJ2-7; TRBD1 agrees at 8 bases. With V trimmed by 4 bases and J by 3 bases, 6 bases remained unmatched. The germline V gene has CDR1 SGHRS and CDR2 YFSETQ. This CDR3 is built from 14 residues. Here the CDR3 reads CASSTTGQVYEQYF. The CDR3 region has the DNA TGCGCCAGCAGCACCACGGGACAGGTCTACGAGCAGTACTTC. Combining the CDR3 with reference TRBV5-1 and TRBJ2-7 gives the whole variable domain KAGVTQTPRYLIKTRGQQVTLSCSPISGHRSVSWYQQTPGQGLQFLFEYFSETQRNKGNFPGRFSGRQFSNSRSEMNVSTLELGDSALYLCASSTTGQVYEQYFGPGTRLTVT.

V usage is TRBV5-1 and J usage is TRBJ2-5; 12 nucleotides align to TRBD1. The germline gives CDR1 SGHRS, CDR2 YFSETQ. CDR3 length: 19 residues. Trimming removed 3 bases from V and 3 bases from J; junction bases left unmatched: 15. This CDR3 is CASSSLPGQGASAEETQYF. In DNA form, the CDR3 reads TGCGCCAGCAGCTCGCTGCCGGGACAGGGGGCGAGTGCGGAAGAGACCCAGTACTTC.

The chain couples TRBV11-2 to TRBJ2-4; 10 bases map to TRBD1. V lost 5 bases, J lost 8 bases, and 6 bases stayed unmatched. CDR3 size: 14 residues. CDR1 SGHAT and CDR2 FQNNGV come from the germline V gene. The DNA for the CDR3 is TGTGCCAGCAGCCTCGACAGGGGGCTTGACATTCAGTACTTC. Amino acid sequence: CASSLDRGLDIQYF.

The chain is built from TRBV2 and TRBJ2-5, with 8 bases matching TRBD2. Losses at the gene ends were 5 bases for V and 8 bases for J; bases not matched to a gene: 7. CDR1 is SNHLY, CDR2 FYNNEI, per germline. The CDR3 contains 13 residues. CDR3 sequence: CASSPQSGSTQYF. The CDR3 bases are TGTGCCAGCAGTCCCCAGAGCGGGAGCACCCAGTACTTC. Full variable domain (missing parts from reference TRBV2 and TRBJ2-5): EPEVTQTPSHQVTQMGQEVILRCVPISNHLYFYWYRQILGQKVEFLVSFYNNEISEKSEIFDDQFSVERPDGSNFTLKIRSTKLEDSAMYFCASSPQSGSTQYFGPGTRLLVL.

The chain joins TRBV18 to TRBJ2-2; D perhaps matches TRBD1 (6 bases). Germline assignment: CDR1 KGHSH and CDR2 LQKENI. This CDR3 is 14 amino acids long. V shed 3 bases and J shed 3 bases, with 8 bases lying between them. CDR3 DNA sequence: TGTGCCAGCTCACCGCAGGGGTACACCGGGGAGCTGTTTTTT. Encoded protein: CASSPQGYTGELFF.

The rearrangement joins TRBV12-3 or TRBV12-4 to TRBJ1-2, with 7 bases identical to TRBD1. The CDR3 is 13 amino acids. V trimming: 7 bases; J trimming: 7 bases; junction bases outside the gene matches: 9. CDR3 DNA sequence: TGTGCCAGCAAACCTTTAGGGACAGCTGGCTACACCTTC. Protein: CASKPLGTAGYTF.

V is TRBV11-2 and J is TRBJ2-7; D is perhaps TRBD2 (6 bases). Germline-derived CDR1 and CDR2 are SGHAT and FQNNGV. V lost 2 bases and J 0 bases, leaving 14 bases between the germline ends. The CDR3 has 16 amino acids. Here the CDR3 DNA reads TGTGCCAGCAGCTTACTTGGCGGCGGGGTCTCCTACGAGCAGTACTTC. This translates into CASSLLGGGVSYEQYF.

The table lists this clone with a count of one. V gene TRBV5-4 combines with J gene TRBJ2-3; 10 bases fit TRBD2. The junction had 8 bases not matched to a gene; V was cut back by 1 base and J by 6 bases. The CDR3 sequence is 16 residues long. Germline lookup yields CDR1 SGHNT and CDR2 YYREEE (reference sequence). The DNA of the CDR3 is TGTGCCAGCAGCTTGAGGGCTAGCGGGGGCCTGGATACGCAGTATTTT. This translates into CASSLRASGGLDTQYF.

The gene calls are TRBV4-1 and TRBJ2-7, with D perhaps matching TRBD2 (5 bases). Trimming removed 0 bases from V and 0 bases from J, with 21 bases in between. Germline lookup yields CDR1 MGHRA and CDR2 YSYEKL. This CDR3 is 19 amino acids long. The CDR3 spells CASSQDRSLTTSFSYEQYF. CDR3 in DNA: TGCGCCAGCAGCCAAGATCGGTCTCTAACTACTAGTTTCTCCTACGAGCAGTACTTC.